Listed below are T cell receptor beta chains from one sample, sequenced in a study of blood T cell repertoires in COVID-19. The method was immunoSEQ multiplex PCR; TCRdb's version includes in-frame clones alone and lacks a portion of them. The table shows more than 35,000 clones, with roughly 80% occurring only once. Sequenced material: peripheral blood. Receptors originate from a woman in her sixties or seventies with acute or convalescent COVID-19. Each CDR3 is given with its conserved first and last residue. The D gene is left open where the match is weak. Size is stated for part of the rows, as once, few or many counts, or as a class when the clone is expanded.

D: .; size: .; V: TRBV6-5; J: TRBJ1-2; DNA: TGTGCCAGCCGTTGGGGCTCTGACTATGGCTACACCTTC; CDR3: CASRWGSDYGYTF
D: .; size: .; V: TRBV5-1; J: TRBJ1-2; DNA: TGCGCCAGCAGCCCCGACAGTTCCTATGGCTACACCTTC; CDR3: CASSPDSSYGYTF
D: TRBD1; size: few; V: TRBV5-6; J: TRBJ1-1; DNA: TGTGCCAGCAGCGGGGACAGGTTCCCTCTTCGGTCTATGAACACTGAAGCTTTCTTT; CDR3: CASSGDRFPLRSMNTEAFF
D: .; size: few; V: TRBV27; J: TRBJ2-2; DNA: TGTGCCAGCAGTTTTAAGTACAGGCCACCCCAAGACACCGGGGAGCTGTTTTTT; CDR3: CASSFKYRPPQDTGELFF
D: TRBD1; size: .; V: TRBV10-3; J: TRBJ2-5; DNA: TGTGCCATCAGTGAGTCCCCCAGGGGGCCCCAAGAGACCCAGTACTTC; CDR3: CAISESPRGPQETQYF
D: TRBD2; size: .; V: TRBV28; J: TRBJ2-7; DNA: TGTGCCAGCAGCATGGGGGGGGAATTCTCCTACGAGCAGTACTTC; CDR3: CASSMGGEFSYEQYF
D: .; size: few; V: TRBV5-5; J: TRBJ2-7; DNA: TGTGCCAGCAGCTTGGGCGGGCTCCTCTCCTACGAGCAGTACTTC; CDR3: CASSLGGLLSYEQYF
D: .; size: .; V: TRBV3-1/TRBV3-2; J: TRBJ1-4; DNA: TGTGCCAGCAGCTCCGATCCGGCCCCGGGAGGGCTGAGAGAAAAACTGTTTTTT; CDR3: CASSSDPAPGGLREKLFF
D: .; size: .; V: TRBV19; J: TRBJ2-3; DNA: TGTGCCAGTAGTATAGATCGACAGCCGGAAGATACGCAGTATTTT; CDR3: CASSIDRQPEDTQYF
D: .; size: .; V: TRBV19; J: TRBJ2-7; DNA: TGTGCCAGTAGTATCGACGGGGCCTACGAGCAGTACTTC; CDR3: CASSIDGAYEQYF
D: .; size: .; V: TRBV5-1; J: TRBJ2-7; DNA: TGCGCCAGCAGCTTGAACAGGGCGTTAGGACTCCACGAGCAGTACTTC; CDR3: CASSLNRALGLHEQYF
D: TRBD1; size: .; V: TRBV6-6; J: TRBJ2-3; DNA: TGTGCCAGCAGTTACCCCCGGGACAGGGCTAGAGATACGCAGTATTTT; CDR3: CASSYPRDRARDTQYF
D: TRBD1; size: .; V: TRBV11-3; J: TRBJ1-1; DNA: TGTGCCAGCAGCTTAAACCAGGGGGCCACTGAAGCTTTCTTT; CDR3: CASSLNQGATEAFF
D: TRBD2; size: .; V: TRBV2; J: TRBJ2-5; DNA: TGTGCCAGCAGTGGGACTAGCGGGGGGGCCACTGAGACCCAGTACTTC; CDR3: CASSGTSGGATETQYF
D: TRBD1; size: .; V: TRBV29-1; J: TRBJ1-2; DNA: TGCAGCGACCGGGACAGGGATAACTATGGCTACACCTTC; CDR3: CSDRDRDNYGYTF
D: .; size: .; V: TRBV12-3/TRBV12-4; J: TRBJ1-1; DNA: TGTGCCAGCAGTCCCGGACAGCGCACTGAAGCTTTCTTT; CDR3: CASSPGQRTEAFF
D: TRBD1; size: .; V: TRBV6-5; J: TRBJ1-2; DNA: TGTGCCAGCATAAGGACAGGAGCTAACTATGGCTACACCTTC; CDR3: CASIRTGANYGYTF
D: .; size: few; V: TRBV10-3; J: TRBJ2-7; DNA: TGTGCCCACCGAGCAGGGGATGGGTACGAGCAGTACTTC; CDR3: CAHRAGDGYEQYF
D: TRBD2; size: .; V: TRBV11-2; J: TRBJ2-2; DNA: TGTGCCAGCAGCTTAGTTTCTAGCGGGAGGGCCCACGGGGAGCTGTTTTTT; CDR3: CASSLVSSGRAHGELFF
D: TRBD1; size: .; V: TRBV2; J: TRBJ1-6; DNA: TGTGCCATGTGGACAGGGAGAATAACCTATAATTCACCCCTCCACTTT; CDR3: CAMWTGRITYNSPLHF
D: TRBD2; size: .; V: TRBV7-2; J: TRBJ2-1; DNA: TGTGCCAGCAGCTTAGACTCGGGACTATACAATGAGCAGTTCTTC; CDR3: CASSLDSGLYNEQFF
D: TRBD1; size: few; V: TRBV9; J: TRBJ1-1; DNA: TGTGCCAGCAGCGTAGGCAGGGGGCTCACTGAAGCTTTCTTT; CDR3: CASSVGRGLTEAFF
D: TRBD1; size: .; V: TRBV28; J: TRBJ1-4; DNA: TGTGCCAGCAGTCCTTTGACAGGGAGCCAGGGTGAAAAACTGTTTTTT; CDR3: CASSPLTGSQGEKLFF
D: .; size: .; V: TRBV29-1; J: TRBJ2-1; DNA: TGCAGCGTCCGACAGAGATCCGGGTCATCGGCCTACAATGAGCAGTTCTTC; CDR3: CSVRQRSGSSAYNEQFF
D: .; size: .; V: TRBV5-1; J: TRBJ2-2; DNA: TGCGCCAGCAGCTTTGCAGCCCCCGGGTCAAACACCGGGGAGCTGTTTTTT; CDR3: CASSFAAPGSNTGELFF
D: .; size: .; V: TRBV18; J: TRBJ2-5; DNA: TGTGCCAGCTCACCCGACCAAGAGACCCAGTACTTC; CDR3: CASSPDQETQYF
D: TRBD1; size: .; V: TRBV5-6; J: TRBJ1-2; DNA: TGTGCCAGCAACCCGACAGGGAACTATGGCTACACCTTC; CDR3: CASNPTGNYGYTF
D: .; size: .; V: TRBV4-1; J: TRBJ1-2; DNA: TGCGCCAGCAGCCAAGCAGATAACTATGGCTACACCTTC; CDR3: CASSQADNYGYTF
D: TRBD1; size: .; V: TRBV6-5; J: TRBJ1-2; DNA: TGTGCCAGCAGGAGGGACAGGCTTAACTATGGCTACACCTTC; CDR3: CASRRDRLNYGYTF
D: .; size: few; V: TRBV7-9; J: TRBJ2-1; DNA: TGTGCCAGCGTGGGACTCGCCGGGAGATATTTCTTC; CDR3: CASVGLAGRYFF
D: TRBD2; size: .; V: TRBV5-1; J: TRBJ2-1; DNA: TGCGCCAGCAGCTTGACTACTAGCGGGACGTGGAATGAGCAGTTCTTC; CDR3: CASSLTTSGTWNEQFF
D: .; size: .; V: TRBV3-1/TRBV3-2; J: TRBJ2-2; DNA: TGTGCCAGCAGCCAAGAGGCTAGCCTCGGGGAGCTGTTTTTT; CDR3: CASSQEASLGELFF
D: TRBD1; size: .; V: TRBV6-6; J: TRBJ1-3; DNA: TGTGCCAGCAAGCCACAGGGGCCCTCTGGAAACACCATATATTTT; CDR3: CASKPQGPSGNTIYF
D: .; size: .; V: TRBV21-1; J: TRBJ2-2; DNA: TGTGCCAGCAGCCCCCGGCTGGGACTAGCGGGGCGTCAGAACACCGGGGAGCTGTTTTTT; CDR3: CASSPRLGLAGRQNTGELFF
D: .; size: .; V: TRBV14; J: TRBJ2-5; DNA: TGTGCCAGCAGCCAAGATGTCGGGGGTGGGGAGACCCAGTACTTC; CDR3: CASSQDVGGGETQYF
D: TRBD2; size: .; V: TRBV11-2; J: TRBJ2-1; DNA: TGTGCCAGCAGCTCACTAGCGGGGGACTACAATGAGCAGTTCTTC; CDR3: CASSSLAGDYNEQFF